The clone carrying this T cell receptor beta chain was detected ten times or more. The antigen is unknown. Germline V gives CDR1 SGHRS, CDR2 YFSETQ. This CDR3 contains 14 residues. With 5 bases clipped from V and 3 bases from J, the junction kept 4 bases outside the gene matches. The data originate from a study of T cells after yellow fever vaccination. Study background: Fractions with few cells were prepared using SMART-Seq v4 Ultra Low Input. Study-wide results and limits: A minor fraction of clonotypes spanned both CD4 and CD8 compartments. Peaking on day 5 versus 15, the secondary response was faster but weaker.

A process of 5'RACE template switching, which added a universal primer site and UMIs, was used to make TCR cDNA. TCRdb passed the 5' RACE reads through MiXCR, listing each CDR3 protein once. The sample comprises roughly 310,000 distinct CDR3 sequences, approximately 9% of which are singletons, and approximately 18% rests with the top ten. The receptor's source is a man aged 18 to 30 who received the YFV17D yellow fever vaccine. Sequenced material: PBMCs, taken on the day of the first yellow fever vaccination. This sequence joins TRBV5-1 and TRBJ2-3, with 9 nucleotides matching TRBD1. The CDR3 DNA is TGCGCCAGCAGACCGGGACAGGGTACAGATACGCAGTATTTT. Encoded protein: CASRPGQGTDTQYF.